Sequencing of this T cell receptor beta chain was carried out in a study of blood T cell repertoires in COVID-19. Overall study context: T cells, B-cell-depleted T cells, or PBMCs supplied cDNA or gDNA.

In its sample, this clone was seen a few times. Losses at the gene ends were 6 bases for V and 4 bases for J; bases not matched to a gene: 3. The length of the CDR3 is 13 residues. Original analysis: Amplification of reference gene primers provided the estimated nucleated cell counts. Assay used: immunoSEQ multiplex PCR; TCRdb lists only in-frame clones, some missing. For V, J and clone size, that table is used; D and trimming come from the DNA. This sample has roughly 100,000 clones, with roughly 80% found just once. Source material: peripheral blood. This sequence originates from an elderly woman with active or convalescent COVID-19. V and J are TRBV12-3 or TRBV12-4 and TRBJ2-3; 8 positions agree with TRBD1. The CDR3 nucleotides read TGTGCCAGCAGGACAGGGGTATCAGATACGCAGTATTTT. Protein: CASRTGVSDTQYF.